The clone carrying this T cell receptor (beta chain) was seen a few times. Its cognate antigen is unknown. Alongside a J-beta primer mix, a sample-barcoded 5' primer served in a second PCR lasting about 7 to 12 cycles. MiXCR, run by TCRdb on the 5' RACE reads, gives a single entry per CDR3 protein. The sample includes about 2 million distinct CDR3 sequences, roughly 52% of them seen just once. The entry originates in a study of blood T cells in healthy people across ages. Whole-study findings and limits: Age showed a roughly linear inverse relationship with TCR beta diversity per million T cells. Naive CD4+ cells and diversity were both higher in long-lived donors than in aged donors.

The receptor comes from a woman aged 40-49 years in good health. Sample: blood.

CDR3 sequence reads: CASSLSGLEETQYF. Here the CDR3 DNA reads TGTGCCAGCAGCTTGTCGGGGCTAGAAGAGACCCAGTACTTC. This chain joins TRBV5-5 and TRBJ2-7; D tentatively fits TRBD1 or TRBD2 (5 bases each). The better agreement between TRBJ2-5 and the DNA end casts doubt on the J call. This CDR3 has 14 residues. The germline CDR1 and CDR2 sequences are SGHKS and YYEKEE (reference sequence).